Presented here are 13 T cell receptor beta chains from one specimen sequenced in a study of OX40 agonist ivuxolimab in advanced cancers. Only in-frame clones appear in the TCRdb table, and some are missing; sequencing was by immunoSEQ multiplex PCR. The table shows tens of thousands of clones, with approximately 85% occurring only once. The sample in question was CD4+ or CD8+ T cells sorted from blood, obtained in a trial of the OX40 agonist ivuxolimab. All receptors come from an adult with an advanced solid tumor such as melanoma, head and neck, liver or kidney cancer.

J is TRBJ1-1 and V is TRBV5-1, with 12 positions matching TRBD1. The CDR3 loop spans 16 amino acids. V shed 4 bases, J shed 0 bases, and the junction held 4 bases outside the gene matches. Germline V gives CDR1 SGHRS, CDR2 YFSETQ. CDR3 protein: CASSGGTGGLNTEAFF. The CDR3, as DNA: TGCGCCAGCAGCGGAGGGACAGGGGGCTTGAACACTGAAGCTTTCTTT.

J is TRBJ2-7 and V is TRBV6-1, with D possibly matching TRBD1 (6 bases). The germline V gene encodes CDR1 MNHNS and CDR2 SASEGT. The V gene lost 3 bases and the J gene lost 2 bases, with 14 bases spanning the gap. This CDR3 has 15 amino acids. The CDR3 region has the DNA TGTGCCAGCAGTGAGTCGGGACAAGTACCCTACGAGCAGTACTTC. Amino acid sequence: CASSESGQVPYEQYF.

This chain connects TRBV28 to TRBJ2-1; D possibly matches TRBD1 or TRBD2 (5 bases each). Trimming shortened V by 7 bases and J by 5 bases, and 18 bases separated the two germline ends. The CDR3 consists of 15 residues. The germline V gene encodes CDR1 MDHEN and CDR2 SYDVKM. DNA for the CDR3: TGTGCCAGCAATGGGGGTGGGCCTCGGAACAATGAGCAGTTCTTC. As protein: CASNGGGPRNNEQFF.

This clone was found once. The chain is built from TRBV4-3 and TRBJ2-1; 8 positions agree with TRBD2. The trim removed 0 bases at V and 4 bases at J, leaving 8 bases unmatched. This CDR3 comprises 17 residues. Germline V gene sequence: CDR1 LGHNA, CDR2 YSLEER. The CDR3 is CASSQDTLTSGYNEQFF. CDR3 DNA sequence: TGCGCCAGCAGCCAAGATACTTTAACTAGCGGATACAATGAGCAGTTCTTC.

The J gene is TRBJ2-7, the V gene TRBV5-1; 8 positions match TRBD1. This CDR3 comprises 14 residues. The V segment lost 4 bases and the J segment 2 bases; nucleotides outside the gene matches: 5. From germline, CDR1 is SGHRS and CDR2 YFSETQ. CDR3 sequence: CASSHGQGTYEQYF. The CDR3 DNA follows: TGCGCCAGCAGCCACGGACAGGGTACCTACGAGCAGTACTTC.

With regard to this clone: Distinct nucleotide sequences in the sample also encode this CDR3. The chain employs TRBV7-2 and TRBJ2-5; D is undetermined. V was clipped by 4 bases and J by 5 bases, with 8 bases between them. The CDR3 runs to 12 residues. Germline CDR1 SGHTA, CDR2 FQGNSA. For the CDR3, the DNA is TGTGCCAGCAGCTCGTCGCGGGAGACCCAGTACTTC. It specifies CASSSSRETQYF.

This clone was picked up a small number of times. CDR3 nucleotide sequence: TGTGCCAGCGTCGGGAGAGTTAACACTGAAGCTTTCTTT. Its translation: CASVGRVNTEAFF. V gene TRBV11-2 combines with J gene TRBJ1-1; D remains ambiguous. This CDR3 is built from 13 residues. Germline-derived CDR1 and CDR2 are SGHAT and FQNNGV. V lost 8 bases, J lost 2 bases, and 12 bases lay in between.

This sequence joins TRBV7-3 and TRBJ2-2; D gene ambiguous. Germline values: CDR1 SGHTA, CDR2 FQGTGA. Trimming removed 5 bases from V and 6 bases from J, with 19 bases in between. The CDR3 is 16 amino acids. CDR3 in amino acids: CASSPGLNFLAGELFF. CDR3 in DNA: TGTGCCAGCAGCCCGGGCCTCAATTTTTTGGCCGGGGAGCTGTTTTTT.

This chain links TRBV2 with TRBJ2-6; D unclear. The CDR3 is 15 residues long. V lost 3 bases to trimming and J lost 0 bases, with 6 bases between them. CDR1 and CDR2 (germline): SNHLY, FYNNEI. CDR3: CASSEAYSGANVLTF. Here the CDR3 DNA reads TGTGCCAGCAGTGAGGCCTACTCTGGGGCCAACGTCCTGACTTTC.

DNA for the CDR3: TGCGCCAGCAGCCATAGGACAGGAGAGAATTCACCCCTCCACTTT. This codes for CASSHRTGENSPLHF. The V call is TRBV4-1, the J call TRBJ1-6; TRBD1 agrees at 7 bases. The CDR3 contains 15 residues. Trimming at V came to 3 bases and at J to 7 bases, leaving 6 bases not matched to a gene. The germline CDR1 and CDR2 sequences are MGHRA and YSYEKL.

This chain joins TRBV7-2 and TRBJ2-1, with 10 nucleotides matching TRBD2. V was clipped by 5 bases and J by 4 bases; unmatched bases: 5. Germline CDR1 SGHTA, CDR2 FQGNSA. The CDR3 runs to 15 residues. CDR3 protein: CASSPPSGGYNEQFF. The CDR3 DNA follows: TGTGCCAGCAGCCCCCCTAGCGGGGGTTACAATGAGCAGTTCTTC.

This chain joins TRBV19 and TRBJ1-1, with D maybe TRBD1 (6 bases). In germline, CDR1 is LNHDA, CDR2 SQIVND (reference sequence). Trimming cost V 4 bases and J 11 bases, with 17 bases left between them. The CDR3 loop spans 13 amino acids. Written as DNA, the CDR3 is TGTGCCAGTAGTAGCCGGGACACCAAAATCGCTTTCTTT. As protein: CASSSRDTKIAFF.

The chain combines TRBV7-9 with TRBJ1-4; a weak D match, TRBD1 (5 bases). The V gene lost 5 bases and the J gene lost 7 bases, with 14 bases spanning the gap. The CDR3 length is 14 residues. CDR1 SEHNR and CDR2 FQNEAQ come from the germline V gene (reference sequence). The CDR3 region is CASSPRDPGEKLFF. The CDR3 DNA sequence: TGTGCCAGCAGCCCCAGGGACCCGGGTGAAAAACTGTTTTTT.